This TCR beta chain originates from a study of early T cells in non-severe SARS-CoV-2 infection. Unique molecular identifiers were attached to individual cDNA molecules. TCRdb re-derived calls from the 5' RACE reads in MiXCR, one entry per CDR3 protein. In the table there are 60,000 to 75,000 distinct CDR3 sequences, 12% of which are singletons. This clonotype was seen a few times. The junction had 5 bases not matched to a gene; V was cut back by 0 bases and J by 2 bases. CDR3 size: 15 residues. The germline CDR1 and CDR2 sequences are DFQATT and SNEGSKA (reference sequence). Sequencing was performed on whole blood. The TCR was taken from an adult who was a healthcare worker with PCR-confirmed SARS-CoV-2 infection or an uninfected control (not recorded which). The chain combines TRBV20-1 with TRBJ2-3, with TRBD2 matching 7 bases. Here the CDR3 reads CSARDGRGNTDTQYF. The CDR3 region has the DNA TGCAGTGCTAGAGACGGGCGGGGGAACACAGATACGCAGTATTTT.